This TCR beta chain is drawn from a study of cytomegalovirus exposure and HLA in healthy donors. Overall study context: The study placed roughly four fifths of its 398 genotyped donors in the Caucasian-associated ancestry cluster.

PCR employed 60 Vbeta and 13 Jbeta primers. Profiling relied on immunoSEQ multiplex PCR, and the TCRdb table lists in-frame clones only, not all of them. The top ten clones hold 5.4% of a sample with roughly 120,000 clones, 69% of them seen once. The source material was PBMCs. The sequence came from a woman between 65 and 79 years old in good health and CMV-seropositive.

The CDR3 loop reads CASSPELGQINYNEQFF. For the CDR3, the DNA is TGTGCCAGCAGCCCCGAACTTGGGCAAATTAACTACAATGAGCAGTTCTTC. V gene TRBV5-4 combines with J gene TRBJ2-1; D remains ambiguous. CDR3 length: 17 amino acids. Deletions cut 4 bases from V and 3 bases from J, with 20 bases between. Germline loops: CDR1 SGHNT, CDR2 YYREEE (reference sequence).